A single sample gave rise to the 18 T cell receptor beta chains below, sequenced in a study of OX40 agonist ivuxolimab in advanced cancers. The protocol was immunoSEQ multiplex PCR, while the TCRdb copy is restricted to in-frame clones and leaves out a portion. Altogether fewer than 90,000 clones are present, around 91% being singletons, with the ten largest covering around 0.4%. Sequenced material: CD4+ or CD8+ T cells sorted from blood, taken in a trial of the OX40 agonist ivuxolimab. The receptors originated from an adult with an advanced solid tumor such as melanoma, head and neck, liver or kidney cancer.

The rearrangement uses TRBV19 and TRBJ2-7; 12 bases are a match to TRBD2. The CDR3 runs 16 residues. The germline CDR1 and CDR2 sequences are LNHDA and SQIVND (reference sequence). J was trimmed by 1 base and V by 6 bases; bases with no gene match: 7. The CDR3 protein is CASSAAGTSGSYEQYF. CDR3 coding DNA: TGTGCCAGTAGCGCAGCCGGGACTAGCGGGTCCTACGAGCAGTACTTC.

This rearrangement joins TRBV7-2 to TRBJ2-7; TRBD1 agrees at 11 bases. V shed 8 bases and J 1 base; nucleotides not matched to a gene: 4. Germline CDR1 reads SGHTA; CDR2 reads FQGNSA. There are 14 residues in the CDR3. For the CDR3, the DNA is TGTGCCAGCTCCGGACAGGGGGCTTCCTACGAGCAGTACTTC. It yields the protein CASSGQGASYEQYF.

This chain uses TRBV5-1 with TRBJ2-3, with 7 positions matching TRBD2. This CDR3 region has 15 residues. Germline V gene data show CDR1 as SGHRS and CDR2 as YFSETQ. The J segment lost 3 bases and the V segment lost 0 bases, leaving 4 bases of the junction unmatched. The CDR3 protein is CASSLVGGSTDTQYF. CDR3 nucleotide sequence: TGCGCCAGCAGCTTGGTTGGCGGGAGTACAGATACGCAGTATTTT.

V gene TRBV15 combines with J gene TRBJ2-3; D not resolved. Germline assignment: CDR1 LNHNV and CDR2 YYDKDF (reference sequence). This CDR3 comprises 14 residues. Trimming shortened V by 3 bases and J by 0 bases, and 7 bases separated the two germline ends. DNA for the CDR3: TGTGCCACCAGCAGGGGTGGGAGCACAGATACGCAGTATTTT. It yields the protein CATSRGGSTDTQYF.

This chain links TRBV19 with TRBJ2-2; D is unclear. This CDR3 has 14 residues. Germline V gene data show CDR1 as LNHDA and CDR2 as SQIVND (reference sequence). V was trimmed by 5 bases and J by 0 bases, leaving 7 bases between them. In DNA form, the CDR3 reads TGTGCCAGTAGTCCGTGGACGAACACCGGGGAGCTGTTTTTT. It specifies CASSPWTNTGELFF.

The chain combines TRBV30 with TRBJ1-1, with D perhaps matching TRBD1 (5 bases). CDR1 and CDR2 (germline): GTSNPN, SVGIG (reference sequence). The CDR3 has 13 residues. Trimming removed 3 bases from V and 3 bases from J, with 11 bases in between. Here the CDR3 DNA reads TGTGCCTGGAGCCGGGACCGCTACACTGAAGCTTTCTTT. It translates to CAWSRDRYTEAFF.

The chain recombines TRBV6-6 with TRBJ1-2; 8 bases line up with TRBD1. CDR1 and CDR2 (germline): MNHNY, SVGAGI (reference sequence). CDR3 length equals 13 residues. The J segment lost 6 bases and the V segment lost 8 bases, leaving 8 bases of the junction unmatched. The CDR3 protein is CASRPGGANGYTF. As DNA, the CDR3 is TGTGCCAGCCGTCCAGGGGGCGCGAATGGCTACACCTTC.

The chain has TRBV7-9 and TRBJ2-3; 9 nucleotides match TRBD1. There are 15 residues in the CDR3. With 5 bases clipped from V and 5 bases from J, the junction kept 8 bases outside the gene matches. From germline, CDR1 is SEHNR and CDR2 FQNEAQ (reference sequence). CDR3 sequence (DNA): TGTGCCAGCAGCGCAACGACAGGGGGTGGAGATACGCAGTATTTT. Its protein is CASSATTGGGDTQYF.

The chain recombines TRBV5-1 with TRBJ2-1, with TRBD2 matching over 12 bases. Germline CDR1 is SGHRS and CDR2 is YFSETQ. Trimming took 5 bases from V and 8 from J; bases not matched to a gene: 5. The CDR3 extends over 14 amino acids. CDR3 coding DNA: TGCGCCAGCAGGTGGACTAGCGGGAACGATGAGCAGTTCTTC. Its translation: CASRWTSGNDEQFF.

The V gene is TRBV10-3, the J gene TRBJ1-2; 8 positions agree with TRBD1. This CDR3 is built from 15 residues. Germline V gene data show CDR1 as ENHRY and CDR2 as SYGVKD. Trimming removed 11 bases from V and 3 bases from J; junction bases left unmatched: 14. The CDR3 region is CAVQRGQGADYGYTF. DNA for the CDR3: TGTGCCGTCCAACGTGGGCAGGGGGCAGACTATGGCTACACCTTC.

The chain links TRBV5-1 to TRBJ2-3; 11 positions match TRBD2. This CDR3 contains 17 residues. The J segment lost 0 bases and the V segment lost 5 bases, leaving 8 bases of the junction unmatched. The germline V gene has CDR1 SGHRS and CDR2 YFSETQ. The CDR3 bases are TGCGCCAGCAGTGGTAGCGGGAGGGTTTCTAGCACAGATACGCAGTATTTT. It translates to CASSGSGRVSSTDTQYF.

The V and J genes are TRBV5-1 and TRBJ2-1, with no clear D. The CDR3 contains 11 residues. Looked up from germline, CDR1 is SGHRS and CDR2 is YFSETQ. V was pared by 0 bases and J by 10 bases, with 5 bases between. The CDR3 DNA reads TGCGCCAGCAGCTTGGATAGCGAGCAGTTCTTC. The encoded protein is CASSLDSEQFF.

This clone was picked up one time. The CDR3 reads CASSLAFSGASGANVLTF. The DNA for the CDR3 is TGTGCCAGCAGCTTAGCGTTTTCCGGAGCCTCTGGGGCCAACGTCCTGACTTTC. The V and J genes are TRBV7-9 and TRBJ2-6, with D hard to call. Trimming took off 0 bases at V and 0 bases at J, with 12 bases between the two ends. Germline V gives CDR1 SEHNR, CDR2 FQNEAQ (reference sequence). The CDR3 length is 18 residues.

The J gene is TRBJ2-3, the V gene TRBV13, with TRBD2 as a possible D gene (6 bases). V was shortened by 5 bases and J by 3 bases, with 15 bases between the two germline ends. The germline V gene encodes CDR1 PRHDT and CDR2 FYEKMQ (reference sequence). The length of the CDR3 is 15 residues. As DNA, the CDR3 is TGTGCCAGCAGCCCCCGTCGGGGGATGACAGATACGCAGTATTTT. Its protein is CASSPRRGMTDTQYF. Full variable domain (outside the CDR3, taken from reference TRBV13 and TRBJ2-3): AAGVIQSPRHLIKEKRETATLKCYPIPRHDTVYWYQQGPGQDPQFLISFYEKMQSDKGSIPDRFSAQQFSDYHSELNMSSLELGDSALYFCASSPRRGMTDTQYFGPGTRLTVL.

This chain uses TRBV10-1 with TRBJ2-7; 12 bases match TRBD2. This CDR3 has 16 residues. Trimming at V came to 3 bases and at J to 5 bases, leaving 8 bases not matched to a gene. In germline, CDR1 is WNHNN, CDR2 SYGVQD (reference sequence). The CDR3 DNA is TGCGCCAGCAGTGAACTAGCGGGAGGAACTCCGCACGAGCAGTACTTC. It yields the protein CASSELAGGTPHEQYF.

This chain connects TRBV5-1 to TRBJ2-3; 16 bases align to TRBD2. V lost 4 bases to trimming and J lost 5 bases; unmatched junction nucleotides: 7. The CDR3 runs to 17 residues. The germline gives CDR1 SGHRS, CDR2 YFSETQ. The CDR3 bases are TGCGCCAGCAGCACGACCGGGACTAGCGGGAGGGGAGATACGCAGTATTTT. Translated, it gives CASSTTGTSGRGDTQYF.

The chain has TRBV5-1 and TRBJ2-2; 12 bases line up with TRBD1. Germline V CDR1 and CDR2: SGHRS, YFSETQ. The junction had 6 bases not matched to a gene; V was cut back by 3 bases and J by 6 bases. This CDR3 has 16 amino acids. The CDR3 nucleotides are TGCGCCAGCAGCTCTGGGACAGGGGGCGCAGCCGGGGAGCTGTTTTTT. Translated, it gives CASSSGTGGAAGELFF.

The V gene is TRBV6-6, the J gene TRBJ1-3; maybe TRBD1 (5 bases). The V end was cut by 5 bases, the J end by 3 bases, with 14 bases between. The CDR3 spans 15 residues. Germline V gene lookup returns CDR1 MNHNY and CDR2 SVGAGI (reference sequence). CDR3 nucleotide sequence: TGTGCCAGCAGTCCTTTTCAGGGTTTTGGAAACACCATATATTTT. This codes for CASSPFQGFGNTIYF.